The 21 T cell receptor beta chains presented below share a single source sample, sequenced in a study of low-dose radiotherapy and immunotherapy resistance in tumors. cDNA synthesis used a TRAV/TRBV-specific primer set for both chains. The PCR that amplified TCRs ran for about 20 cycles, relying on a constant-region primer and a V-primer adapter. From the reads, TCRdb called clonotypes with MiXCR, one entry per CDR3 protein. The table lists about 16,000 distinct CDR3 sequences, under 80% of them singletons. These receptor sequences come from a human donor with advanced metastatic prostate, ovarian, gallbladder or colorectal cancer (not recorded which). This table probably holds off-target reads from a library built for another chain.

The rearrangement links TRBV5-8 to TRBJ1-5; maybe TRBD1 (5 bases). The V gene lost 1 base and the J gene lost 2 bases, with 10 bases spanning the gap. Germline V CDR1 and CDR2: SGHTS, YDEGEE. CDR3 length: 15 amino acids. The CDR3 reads CASSLRVGGNQPQHF. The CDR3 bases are TGTGCCAGCAGCTTGCGGGTGGGGGGCAATCAGCCCCAGCATTTT.

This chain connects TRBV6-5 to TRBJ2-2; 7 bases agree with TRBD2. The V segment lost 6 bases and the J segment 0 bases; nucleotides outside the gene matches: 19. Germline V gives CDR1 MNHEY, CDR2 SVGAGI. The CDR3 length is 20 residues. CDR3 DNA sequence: TGTGCCAGCAGGAAGGTTGGGGGGGGAACATCACTCGCGAACACCGGGGAGCTGTTTTTT. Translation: CASRKVGGGTSLANTGELFF.

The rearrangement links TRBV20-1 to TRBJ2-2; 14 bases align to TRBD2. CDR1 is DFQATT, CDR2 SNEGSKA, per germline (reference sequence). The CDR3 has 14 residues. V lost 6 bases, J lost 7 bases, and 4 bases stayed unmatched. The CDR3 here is CSARLAGGVGELFF. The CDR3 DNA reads TGCAGTGCGCGACTAGCGGGAGGGGTCGGGGAGCTGTTTTTT.

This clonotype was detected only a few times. CDR3 amino acids: CASSPGTGDTQYF. CDR3 nucleotides: TGCGCCAGCAGCCCGGGGACAGGGGATACGCAGTATTTT. This chain links TRBV5-1 with TRBJ2-3, with TRBD1 identical over 9 bases. This CDR3 region has 13 residues. Germline-derived CDR1 and CDR2 are SGHRS and YFSETQ. Unmatched junction bases numbered 3, after V lost 4 bases and J lost 6 bases.

This chain's CDR3 is CASSTTGLAGVGMDNEQFF. The DNA for the CDR3 is TGTGCCAGCAGCACAACCGGACTAGCGGGAGTGGGGATGGACAATGAGCAGTTCTTC. The chain links TRBV13 to TRBJ2-1, with 13 positions matching TRBD2. Trimming at V came to 5 bases and at J to 5 bases, leaving 15 bases not matched to a gene. This CDR3 contains 19 residues. Germline V lookup: CDR1 PRHDT, CDR2 FYEKMQ (reference sequence).

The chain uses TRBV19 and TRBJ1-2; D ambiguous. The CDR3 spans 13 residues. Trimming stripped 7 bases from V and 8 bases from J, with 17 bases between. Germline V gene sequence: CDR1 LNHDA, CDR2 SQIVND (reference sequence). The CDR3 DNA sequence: TGTGCCAGTAACGATCGGGATCGCTACGGCTACACCTTC. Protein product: CASNDRDRYGYTF.

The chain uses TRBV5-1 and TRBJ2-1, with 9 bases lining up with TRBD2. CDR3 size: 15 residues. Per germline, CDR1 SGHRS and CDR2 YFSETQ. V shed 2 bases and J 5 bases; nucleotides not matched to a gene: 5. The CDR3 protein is CASSFATSGDNEQFF. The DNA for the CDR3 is TGCGCCAGCAGCTTCGCGACTAGCGGCGACAATGAGCAGTTCTTC.

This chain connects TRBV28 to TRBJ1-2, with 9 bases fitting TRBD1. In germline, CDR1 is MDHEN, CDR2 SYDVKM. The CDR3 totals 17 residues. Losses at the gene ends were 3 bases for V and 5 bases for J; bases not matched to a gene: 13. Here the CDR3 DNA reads TGTGCCAGCAGTTTTTTAATTAACAGGGGGCGCCGGTATGGCTACACCTTC. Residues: CASSFLINRGRRYGYTF.

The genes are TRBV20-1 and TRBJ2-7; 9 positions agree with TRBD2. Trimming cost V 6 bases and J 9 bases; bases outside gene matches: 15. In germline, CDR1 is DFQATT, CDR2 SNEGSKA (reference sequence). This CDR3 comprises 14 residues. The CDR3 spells CSAKPGTSPSAQYF. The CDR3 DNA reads TGCAGTGCCAAGCCCGGGACTAGCCCCTCCGCGCAGTACTTC.

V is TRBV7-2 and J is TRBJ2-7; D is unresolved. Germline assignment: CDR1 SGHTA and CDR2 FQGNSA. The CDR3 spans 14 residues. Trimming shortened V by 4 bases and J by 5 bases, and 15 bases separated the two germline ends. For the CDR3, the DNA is TGTGCCAGCAGCTCCCTCATGGAGTTCCACGAGCAGTACTTC. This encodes CASSSLMEFHEQYF.

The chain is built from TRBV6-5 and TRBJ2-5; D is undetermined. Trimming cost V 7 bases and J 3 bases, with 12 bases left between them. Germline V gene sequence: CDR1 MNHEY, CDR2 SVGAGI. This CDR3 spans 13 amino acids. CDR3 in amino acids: CASTRLPEETQYF. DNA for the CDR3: TGTGCCAGCACAAGACTCCCAGAAGAGACCCAGTACTTC.

The CDR3: CTPRPGAFF. In DNA form, the CDR3 reads TGCACCCCCCGTCCGGGTGCTTTCTTT. J is TRBJ1-1 and V is TRBV20-1; D unclear. Germline CDR1 is DFQATT and CDR2 is SNEGSKA (reference sequence). This CDR3 comprises 9 residues.

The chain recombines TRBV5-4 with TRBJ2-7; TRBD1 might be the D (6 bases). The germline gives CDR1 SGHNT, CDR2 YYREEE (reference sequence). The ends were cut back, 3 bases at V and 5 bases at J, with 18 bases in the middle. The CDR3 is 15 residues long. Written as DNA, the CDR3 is TGTGCCAGCAGCTCGGCTACAGGGCTGTTCCACGAGCAGTACTTC. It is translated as CASSSATGLFHEQYF.

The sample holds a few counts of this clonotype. The CDR3 sequence is CASSREGRLSGNTIYF. The CDR3 region has the DNA TGTGCCAGCAGCCGAGAGGGACGGCTCTCTGGAAACACCATATATTTT. J is TRBJ1-3 and V is TRBV12-3 or TRBV12-4, with D possibly being TRBD1 (5 bases). V gave up 6 bases and J gave up 0 bases, with 15 bases separating them. The CDR3 is 16 amino acids.

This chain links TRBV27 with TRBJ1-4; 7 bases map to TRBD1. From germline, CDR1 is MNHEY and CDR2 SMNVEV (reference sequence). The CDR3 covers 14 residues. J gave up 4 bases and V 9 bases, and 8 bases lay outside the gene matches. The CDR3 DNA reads TGTGCCAGTAAAAGACAGGGCAATAATGAAAAACTGTTTTTT. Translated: CASKRQGNNEKLFF.

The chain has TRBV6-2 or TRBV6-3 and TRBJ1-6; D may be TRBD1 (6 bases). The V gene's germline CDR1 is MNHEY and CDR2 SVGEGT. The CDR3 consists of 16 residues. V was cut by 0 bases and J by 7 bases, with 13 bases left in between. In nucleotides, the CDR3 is TGTGCCAGCAGTTACTCGACGGACAGTGTGAATTCACCCCTCCACTTT. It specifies CASSYSTDSVNSPLHF.

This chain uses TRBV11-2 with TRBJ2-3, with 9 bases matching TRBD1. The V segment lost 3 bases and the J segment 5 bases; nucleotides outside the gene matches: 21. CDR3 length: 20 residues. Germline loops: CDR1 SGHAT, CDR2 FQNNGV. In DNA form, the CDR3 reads TGTGCCAGCAGCTTGGGGACAGGGTCAACTGGACTAGGGGGGGTAGATACGCAGTATTTT. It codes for CASSLGTGSTGLGGVDTQYF.

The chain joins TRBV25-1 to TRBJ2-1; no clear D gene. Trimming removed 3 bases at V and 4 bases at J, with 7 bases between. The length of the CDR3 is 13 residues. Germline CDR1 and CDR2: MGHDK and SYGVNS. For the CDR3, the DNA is TGTGCCAGCAGTGACAGTGGATACAATGAGCAGTTCTTC. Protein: CASSDSGYNEQFF.

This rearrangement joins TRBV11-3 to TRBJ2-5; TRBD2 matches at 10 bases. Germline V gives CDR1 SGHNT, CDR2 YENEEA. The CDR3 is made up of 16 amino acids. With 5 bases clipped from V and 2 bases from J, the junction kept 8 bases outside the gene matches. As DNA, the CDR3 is TGTGCCAGCAGCGCCCCCGGGACTAGCGTGCAAGAGACCCAGTACTTC. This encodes CASSAPGTSVQETQYF.

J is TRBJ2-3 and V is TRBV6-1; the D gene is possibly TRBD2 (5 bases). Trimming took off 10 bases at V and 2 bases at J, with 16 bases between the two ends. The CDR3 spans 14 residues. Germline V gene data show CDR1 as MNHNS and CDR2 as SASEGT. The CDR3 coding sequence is TGTGCCACTCTACTAGTCCCTTCCACAGATACGCAGTATTTT. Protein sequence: CATLLVPSTDTQYF.

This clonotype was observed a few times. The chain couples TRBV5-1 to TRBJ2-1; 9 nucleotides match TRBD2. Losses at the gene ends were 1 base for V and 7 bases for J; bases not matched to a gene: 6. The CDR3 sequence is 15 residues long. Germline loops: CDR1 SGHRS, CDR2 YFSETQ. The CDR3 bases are TGCGCCAGCAGCTTGCTGGCGGGAGGGCCTAATGAGCAGTTCTTC. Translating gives CASSLLAGGPNEQFF. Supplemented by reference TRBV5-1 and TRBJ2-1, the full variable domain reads KAGVTQTPRYLIKTRGQQVTLSCSPISGHRSVSWYQQTPGQGLQFLFEYFSETQRNKGNFPGRFSGRQFSNSRSEMNVSTLELGDSALYLCASSLLAGGPNEQFFGPGTRLTVL.